The next 2 T cell receptor beta chains were all read from a single sample in a study of cytomegalovirus exposure and HLA in healthy donors. Vbeta (60) and Jbeta (13) primers were used in the PCR. The table came from immunoSEQ multiplex PCR; TCRdb's copy has only in-frame clones and leaves some out. The repertoire has 200,000 to 250,000 clones, roughly 82% of them found once; the top ten carry 5% to 6.5%. Specimen: PBMCs. These receptors originate from a woman aged 40 to 55 in good health and CMV-seropositive.

This chain joins TRBV6-5 and TRBJ1-3; D is uncertain. Germline CDR1 and CDR2: MNHEY and SVGAGI. The CDR3 contains 14 residues. The V and J ends lost 5 bases and 4 bases respectively, with 12 bases between them. CDR3 residues: CASSEAASGNTIYF. In DNA, the CDR3 is TGTGCCAGCAGTGAGGCGGCCTCAGGAAACACCATATATTTT.

The chain couples TRBV6-6 to TRBJ2-7, with 12 nucleotides matching TRBD1. J lost 7 bases, V lost 7 bases, and 11 bases had no gene match. Per germline, CDR1 MNHNY and CDR2 SVGAGI (reference sequence). CDR3 size: 15 residues. CDR3 in DNA: TGTGCCAGCACCCCGCAGGGACAGGGGGCGTGGGAGCAGTACTTC. Its protein is CASTPQGQGAWEQYF.